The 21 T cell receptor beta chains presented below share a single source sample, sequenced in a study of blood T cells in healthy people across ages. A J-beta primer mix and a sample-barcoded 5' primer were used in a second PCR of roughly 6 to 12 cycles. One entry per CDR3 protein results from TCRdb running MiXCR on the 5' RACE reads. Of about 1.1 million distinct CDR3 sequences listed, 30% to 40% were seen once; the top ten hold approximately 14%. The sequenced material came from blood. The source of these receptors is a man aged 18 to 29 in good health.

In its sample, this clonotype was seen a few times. The CDR3 spells CASSALLSDRVSPEAFF. The DNA for the CDR3 is TGTGCCAGCAGTGCCCTACTCTCGGACAGGGTCAGCCCTGAAGCTTTCTTT. The V gene is TRBV2, the J gene TRBJ1-1; TRBD1 matches 8 bases. Germline V gene data show CDR1 as SNHLY and CDR2 as FYNNEI. The V gene end was trimmed by 4 bases and the J gene end by 6 bases; junction bases not matched to a gene: 16. This CDR3 comprises 17 residues. Full variable domain (outside the CDR3, taken from reference TRBV2 and TRBJ1-1): EPEVTQTPSHQVTQMGQEVILRCVPISNHLYFYWYRQILGQKVEFLVSFYNNEISEKSEIFDDQFSVERPDGSNFTLKIRSTKLEDSAMYFCASSALLSDRVSPEAFFGQGTRLTVV.

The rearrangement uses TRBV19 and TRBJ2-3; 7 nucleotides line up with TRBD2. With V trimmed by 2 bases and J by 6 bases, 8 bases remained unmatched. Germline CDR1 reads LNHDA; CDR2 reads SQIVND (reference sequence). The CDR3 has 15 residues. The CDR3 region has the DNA TGTGCCAGTAGTATAACGGGCGGGGGATCGGATACGCAGTATTTT. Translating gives CASSITGGGSDTQYF. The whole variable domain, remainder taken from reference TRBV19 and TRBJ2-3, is DGGITQSPKYLFRKEGQNVTLSCEQNLNHDAMYWYRQDPGQGLRLIYYSQIVNDFQKGDIAEGYSVSREKKESFPLTVTSAQKNPTAFYLCASSITGGGSDTQYFGPGTRLTVL.

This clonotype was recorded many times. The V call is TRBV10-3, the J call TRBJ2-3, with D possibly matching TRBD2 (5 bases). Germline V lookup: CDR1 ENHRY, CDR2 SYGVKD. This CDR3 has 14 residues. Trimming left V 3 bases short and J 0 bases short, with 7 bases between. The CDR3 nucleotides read TGTGCCATCAGTGACACGGGAAGCACAGATACGCAGTATTTT. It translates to CAISDTGSTDTQYF.

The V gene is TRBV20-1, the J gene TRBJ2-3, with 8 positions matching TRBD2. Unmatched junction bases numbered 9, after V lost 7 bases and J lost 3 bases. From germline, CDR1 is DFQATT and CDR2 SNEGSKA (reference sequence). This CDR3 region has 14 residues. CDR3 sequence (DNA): TGCAGTGATCTGGGCGGGGGGAGTACAGATACGCAGTATTTT. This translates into CSDLGGGSTDTQYF.

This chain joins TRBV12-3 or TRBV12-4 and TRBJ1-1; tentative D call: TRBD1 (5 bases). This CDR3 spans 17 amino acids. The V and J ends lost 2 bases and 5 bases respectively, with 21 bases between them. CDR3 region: CASSLRGTVLLGTEAFF. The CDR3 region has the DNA TGTGCCAGCAGTTTACGCGGGACCGTCCTCCTGGGGACTGAAGCTTTCTTT.

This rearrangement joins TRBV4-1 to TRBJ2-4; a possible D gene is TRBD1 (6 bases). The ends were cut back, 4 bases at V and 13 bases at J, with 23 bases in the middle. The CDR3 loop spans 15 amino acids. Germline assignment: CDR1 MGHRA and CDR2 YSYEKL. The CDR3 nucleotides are TGCGCCAGCAGCCCGGACAGACTAAGGCCTAGGGAGCAGTACTTC. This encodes CASSPDRLRPREQYF.

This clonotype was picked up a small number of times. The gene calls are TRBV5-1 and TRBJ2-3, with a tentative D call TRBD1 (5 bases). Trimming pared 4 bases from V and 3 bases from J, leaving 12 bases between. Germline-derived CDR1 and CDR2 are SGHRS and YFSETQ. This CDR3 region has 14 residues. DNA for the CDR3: TGCGCCAGCAGCCTGCGACAGTCTACAGATACGCAGTATTTT. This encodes CASSLRQSTDTQYF. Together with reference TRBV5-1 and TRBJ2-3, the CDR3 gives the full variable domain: KAGVTQTPRYLIKTRGQQVTLSCSPISGHRSVSWYQQTPGQGLQFLFEYFSETQRNKGNFPGRFSGRQFSNSRSEMNVSTLELGDSALYLCASSLRQSTDTQYFGPGTRLTVL.

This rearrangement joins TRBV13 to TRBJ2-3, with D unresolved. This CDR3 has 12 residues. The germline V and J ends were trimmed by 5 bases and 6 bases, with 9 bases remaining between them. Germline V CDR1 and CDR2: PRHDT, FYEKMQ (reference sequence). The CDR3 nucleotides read TGTGCCAGCAGCGGCCAGAGGGATACGCAGTATTTT. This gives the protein CASSGQRDTQYF.

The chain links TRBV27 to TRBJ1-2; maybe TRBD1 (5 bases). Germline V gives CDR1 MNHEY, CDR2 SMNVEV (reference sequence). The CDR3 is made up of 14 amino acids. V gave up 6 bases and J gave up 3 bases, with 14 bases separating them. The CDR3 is CASRQSGAHYGYTF. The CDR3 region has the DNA TGTGCCAGCAGACAATCCGGGGCACACTATGGCTACACCTTC.

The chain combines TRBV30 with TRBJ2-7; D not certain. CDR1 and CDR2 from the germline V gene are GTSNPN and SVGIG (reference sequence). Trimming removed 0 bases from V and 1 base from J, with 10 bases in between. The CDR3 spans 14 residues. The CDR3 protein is CAWSVVRLSYEQYF. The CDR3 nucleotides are TGTGCCTGGAGTGTTGTCCGTTTATCCTACGAGCAGTACTTC.

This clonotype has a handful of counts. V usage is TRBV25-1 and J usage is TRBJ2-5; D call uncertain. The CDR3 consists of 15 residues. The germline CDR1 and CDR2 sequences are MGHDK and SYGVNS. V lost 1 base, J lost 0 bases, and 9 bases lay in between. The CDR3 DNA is TGTGCCAGCAGTGAATGGTTAGAGAACCAAGAGACCCAGTACTTC. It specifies CASSEWLENQETQYF.

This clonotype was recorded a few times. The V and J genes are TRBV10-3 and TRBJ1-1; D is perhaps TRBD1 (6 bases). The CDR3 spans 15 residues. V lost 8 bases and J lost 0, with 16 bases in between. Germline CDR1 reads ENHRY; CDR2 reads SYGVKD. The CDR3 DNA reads TGTGCCATCCGTCAACAGGGAGCAATGAACACTGAAGCTTTCTTT. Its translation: CAIRQQGAMNTEAFF.

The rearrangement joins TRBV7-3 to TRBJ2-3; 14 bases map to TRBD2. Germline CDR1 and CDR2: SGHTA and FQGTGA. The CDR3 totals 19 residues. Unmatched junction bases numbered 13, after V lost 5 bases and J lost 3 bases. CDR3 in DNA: TGTGCCAGCAGCGCCTCGACTAGCGGGGGGGCTATTGGGACAGATACGCAGTATTTT. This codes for CASSASTSGGAIGTDTQYF.

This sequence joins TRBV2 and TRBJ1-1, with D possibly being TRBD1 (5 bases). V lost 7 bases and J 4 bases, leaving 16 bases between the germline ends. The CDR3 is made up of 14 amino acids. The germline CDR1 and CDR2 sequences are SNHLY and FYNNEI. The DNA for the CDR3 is TGTGCCAGCACCCCCGAAGGGGTTCCCACTGAAGCTTTCTTT. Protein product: CASTPEGVPTEAFF.

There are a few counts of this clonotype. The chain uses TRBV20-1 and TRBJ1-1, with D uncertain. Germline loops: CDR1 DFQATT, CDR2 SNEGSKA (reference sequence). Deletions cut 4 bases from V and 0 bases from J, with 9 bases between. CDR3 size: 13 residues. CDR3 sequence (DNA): TGCAGTGCTAACCAGGAGGTGAACACTGAAGCTTTCTTT. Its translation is CSANQEVNTEAFF.

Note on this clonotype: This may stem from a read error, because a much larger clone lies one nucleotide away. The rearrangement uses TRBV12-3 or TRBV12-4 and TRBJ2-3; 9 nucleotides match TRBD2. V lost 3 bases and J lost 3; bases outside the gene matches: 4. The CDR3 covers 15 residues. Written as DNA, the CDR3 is TGTGCCAGCAGTTTCTCAAGCGGGAGGACAGATACGCAGTATTTT. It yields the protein CASSFSSGRTDTQYF.

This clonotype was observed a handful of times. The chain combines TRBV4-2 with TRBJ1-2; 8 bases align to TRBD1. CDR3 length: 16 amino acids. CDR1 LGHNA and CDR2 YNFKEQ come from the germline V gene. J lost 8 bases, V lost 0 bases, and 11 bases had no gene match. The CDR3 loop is CASSQDPAGGARGYTF. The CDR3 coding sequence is TGTGCCAGCAGCCAAGATCCCGCAGGGGGCGCGAGGGGCTACACCTTC.

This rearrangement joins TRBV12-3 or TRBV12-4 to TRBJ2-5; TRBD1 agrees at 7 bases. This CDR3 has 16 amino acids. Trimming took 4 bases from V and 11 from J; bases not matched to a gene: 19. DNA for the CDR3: TGTGCCAGCAGTTGGGCCGGACAGGTATCCTACAATGAGCAGTACTTC. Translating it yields CASSWAGQVSYNEQYF.

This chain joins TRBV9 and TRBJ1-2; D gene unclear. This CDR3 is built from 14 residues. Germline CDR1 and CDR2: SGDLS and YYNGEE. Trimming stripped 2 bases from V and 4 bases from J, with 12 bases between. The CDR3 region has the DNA TGTGCCAGCAGCGTTGCCACGGAAACCTATGGCTACACCTTC. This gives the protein CASSVATETYGYTF.

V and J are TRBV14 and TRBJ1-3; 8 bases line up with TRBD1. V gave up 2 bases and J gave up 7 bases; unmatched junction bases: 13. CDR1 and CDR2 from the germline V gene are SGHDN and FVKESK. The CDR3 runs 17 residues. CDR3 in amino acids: CASSQNPGTGGYNTIYF. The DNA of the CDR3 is TGTGCCAGCAGCCAAAATCCAGGGACAGGTGGTTACAACACCATATATTTT.

The CDR3 is CASSQGDRDGDTQYF. The CDR3 DNA reads as TGCGCCAGCAGCCAGGGGGACAGGGACGGAGATACGCAGTATTTT. The rearrangement uses TRBV4-1 and TRBJ2-3, with TRBD1 matching 9 bases. The germline CDR1 and CDR2 sequences are MGHRA and YSYEKL. V was pared by 3 bases and J by 5 bases, with 6 bases of the junction left unmatched. The length of the CDR3 is 15 residues.